The 26 T cell receptor beta chains in this list originate from one sample, sequenced in a study of cytomegalovirus exposure and HLA in healthy donors. This PCR relied on a set of 60 Vbeta primers and 13 Jbeta primers. Only in-frame clones appear in the TCRdb table, and some are missing; sequencing was by immunoSEQ multiplex PCR. The table lists about 120,000 clones, roughly 70% of them singletons. The sample consisted of PBMCs. These TCRs come from a woman between 40 and 50 years old in good health and CMV-seropositive.

The table lists this clone with a few counts. The chain recombines TRBV6-5 with TRBJ2-5, with 7 nucleotides matching TRBD1. The V segment lost 2 bases and the J segment 5 bases; nucleotides outside the gene matches: 5. The CDR3 totals 14 residues. CDR1 and CDR2 from the germline V gene are MNHEY and SVGAGI. This CDR3 reads CASSYDRVSETQYF. The CDR3 region has the DNA TGTGCCAGCAGTTACGACAGGGTGTCGGAGACCCAGTACTTC.

V and J are TRBV10-2 and TRBJ2-3; the D gene is possibly TRBD2 (6 bases). CDR3 size: 16 residues. The V end was cut by 5 bases, the J end by 4 bases, with 19 bases between. The germline CDR1 and CDR2 sequences are WSHSY and SAAADI. The CDR3 sequence: CASSQLAIEGSDTQYF. DNA of the CDR3: TGCGCCAGCAGTCAGCTAGCGATTGAGGGATCAGATACGCAGTATTTT.

The V gene is TRBV6-1, the J gene TRBJ2-7, with 9 positions matching TRBD1. V lost 3 bases and J lost 1; bases outside the gene matches: 4. This CDR3 spans 15 amino acids. Germline-derived CDR1 and CDR2 are MNHNS and SASEGT. Here the CDR3 DNA reads TGTGCCAGCAGTGAGCTCGGGACAGGGTCCTACGAGCAGTACTTC. It is translated as CASSELGTGSYEQYF.

J is TRBJ1-2 and V is TRBV6-6; maybe TRBD1 (6 bases). In germline, CDR1 is MNHNY, CDR2 SVGAGI (reference sequence). The CDR3 is made up of 15 amino acids. Between the trimmed V and J ends, which lost 6 bases and 0 bases, there was a span of 14 bases. The CDR3 DNA is TGTGCCAGCAGCCGGACAGAAACCTCTAACTATGGCTACACCTTC. This sequence encodes CASSRTETSNYGYTF.

This clone was seen once. The chain employs TRBV27 and TRBJ2-1; 8 nucleotides match TRBD1. CDR3 length: 17 amino acids. V shed 5 bases and J 6 bases; nucleotides not matched to a gene: 15. Germline CDR1 and CDR2: MNHEY and SMNVEV (reference sequence). CDR3 sequence reads: CASSLLPMQGAINEQFF. The CDR3 nucleotides read TGTGCCAGCAGTCTCCTCCCGATGCAGGGGGCGATCAATGAGCAGTTCTTC.

This clone was seen a handful of times. CDR3 sequence: CASSKSGGMAGELFF. The CDR3 nucleotides are TGTGCCAGCAGCAAGAGTGGCGGGATGGCCGGGGAGCTGTTTTTT. The chain has TRBV7-3 and TRBJ2-2; the D gene is possibly TRBD2 (6 bases). The germline gives CDR1 SGHTA, CDR2 FQGTGA. CDR3 length: 15 amino acids. Trimming stripped 5 bases from V and 6 bases from J, with 16 bases between.

The rearrangement links TRBV28 to TRBJ1-5; D uncertain. The germline V gene encodes CDR1 MDHEN and CDR2 SYDVKM. The V gene lost 5 bases and the J gene lost 4 bases, with 15 bases spanning the gap. The CDR3 is 15 amino acids. The CDR3 nucleotides are TGTGCCAGCAGTCAAAGGGCGGGTAGTAATCAGCCCCAGCATTTT. Its protein product is CASSQRAGSNQPQHF.

The chain joins TRBV5-5 to TRBJ2-7; D uncertain. V lost 1 base and J lost 12, with 11 bases in between. Germline-derived CDR1 and CDR2 are SGHKS and YYEKEE (reference sequence). CDR3 size: 11 residues. The DNA for the CDR3 is TGTGCCAGCAGCTTGACATCACAACGGTACTTC. Translation: CASSLTSQRYF. The whole variable domain, remainder taken from reference TRBV5-5 and TRBJ2-7, is DAGVTQSPTHLIKTRGQQVTLRCSPISGHKSVSWYQQVLGQGPQFIFQYYEKEERGRGNFPDRFSARQFPNYSSELNVNALLLGDSALYLCASSLTSQRYFGPGTRLTVT.

This chain connects TRBV5-1 to TRBJ2-7, with TRBD1 matching 8 bases. The germline gives CDR1 SGHRS, CDR2 YFSETQ. V lost 4 bases to trimming and J lost 3 bases; unmatched junction nucleotides: 6. The CDR3 runs to 14 residues. The CDR3 DNA reads as TGCGCCAGCAGCACCCGGACAGGGATCTACGAGCAGTACTTC. This sequence encodes CASSTRTGIYEQYF.

The chain couples TRBV29-1 to TRBJ2-7; 7 positions agree with TRBD1. Germline CDR1 SQVTM, CDR2 ANQGSEA. The J segment lost 3 bases and the V segment lost 5 bases, leaving 7 bases of the junction unmatched. CDR3 size: 13 residues. DNA for the CDR3: TGCAGCGTTTCCGGGACAGACAACTACGAGCAGTACTTC. It yields the protein CSVSGTDNYEQYF.

The J gene is TRBJ2-3, the V gene TRBV6-6; 11 bases fit TRBD2. The germline gives CDR1 MNHNY, CDR2 SVGAGI (reference sequence). This CDR3 spans 14 amino acids. V lost 6 bases, J lost 3 bases, and 2 bases stayed unmatched. The CDR3 DNA reads TGTGCCAGCAGACTAGCGGGAGTAACAGATACGCAGTATTTT. Its protein is CASRLAGVTDTQYF.

V usage is TRBV7-3 and J usage is TRBJ2-2; D perhaps matches TRBD2 (6 bases). V dropped 5 bases and J dropped 7 bases, with 14 bases sitting between them. The germline gives CDR1 SGHTA, CDR2 FQGTGA. This CDR3 contains 14 residues. The DNA for the CDR3 is TGTGCCAGCAGCCCTGGACTGGGGGGCGGGGAGCTGTTTTTT. Its protein product is CASSPGLGGGELFF.

This chain links TRBV5-1 with TRBJ1-4, with 10 positions matching TRBD1. With V trimmed by 4 bases and J by 8 bases, 8 bases remained unmatched. The CDR3 length is 15 residues. Germline-derived CDR1 and CDR2 are SGHRS and YFSETQ. As DNA, the CDR3 is TGCGCCAGCAGCCGCTACGGGACAGGGGAAGAAAAACTGTTTTTT. It encodes CASSRYGTGEEKLFF.

The chain carries TRBV7-3 and TRBJ2-1; perhaps TRBD1 as D (6 bases). The V end was cut by 4 bases, the J end by 8 bases, with 15 bases between. Germline V lookup: CDR1 SGHTA, CDR2 FQGTGA. The CDR3 totals 14 residues. The CDR3 spells CASSSQGSKDEQFF. The CDR3 DNA is TGTGCCAGCAGCTCACAGGGAAGTAAGGATGAGCAGTTCTTC.

This CDR3 reads CASSYSAGQGNTEAFF. The CDR3 nucleotides are TGTGCCAGCAGTTACTCGGCTGGACAGGGAAACACTGAAGCTTTCTTT. The V and J genes are TRBV6-5 and TRBJ1-1; 8 bases line up with TRBD1. Germline-derived CDR1 and CDR2 are MNHEY and SVGAGI. Unmatched junction bases numbered 5, after V lost 0 bases and J lost 2 bases. CDR3 length: 16 residues.

The V gene is TRBV5-6, the J gene TRBJ1-1, with 9 bases fitting TRBD1. Germline V gene sequence: CDR1 SGHDT, CDR2 YYEEEE. The CDR3 is 15 residues long. Trimming cost V 4 bases and J 2 bases; bases outside gene matches: 6. The DNA of the CDR3 is TGTGCCAGCAGCCCGGGACAGGGCCAAAACACTGAAGCTTTCTTT. Protein: CASSPGQGQNTEAFF. Full variable domain (remainder filled in from reference TRBV5-6 and TRBJ1-1): DAGVTQSPTHLIKTRGQQVTLRCSPKSGHDTVSWYQQALGQGPQFIFQYYEEEERQRGNFPDRFSGHQFPNYSSELNVNALLLGDSALYLCASSPGQGQNTEAFFGQGTRLTVV.

With respect to this clone: One junction end disagrees with the germline gene, perhaps due to a read error. At the DNA level, this CDR3 is encoded by other sequences in the same sample as well. The rearrangement joins TRBV7-6 to TRBJ2-5; 12 positions match TRBD2. Germline V gene data show CDR1 as SGHVS and CDR2 as FNYEAQ. The CDR3 extends over 15 amino acids. This CDR3 reads CASSLLAGGKETQYF. For the CDR3, the DNA is TGCGCCAGCAGTTTACTAGCGGGGGGTAAAGAGACCCAGTACTTC.

This clone showed up just once. The rearrangement uses TRBV2 and TRBJ1-1; no clear D gene. Germline V lookup: CDR1 SNHLY, CDR2 FYNNEI. CDR3 size: 13 residues. V gave up 8 bases and J gave up 6 bases, with 16 bases separating them. The CDR3 is CASGMQQRSEAFF. The CDR3 nucleotides read TGTGCCAGCGGAATGCAACAGCGGTCTGAAGCTTTCTTT.

The rearrangement links TRBV6-5 to TRBJ2-7; 7 nucleotides match TRBD1. Per germline, CDR1 MNHEY and CDR2 SVGAGI. This CDR3 is 16 amino acids long. V shed 0 bases and J 3 bases; nucleotides not matched to a gene: 8. DNA for the CDR3: TGTGCCAGCAGTTACTCGATAGGGGACAGATACTACGAGCAGTACTTC. Encoded protein: CASSYSIGDRYYEQYF.

The chain couples TRBV7-2 to TRBJ1-4, with D unclear. The germline CDR1 and CDR2 sequences are SGHTA and FQGNSA. Trimming pared 1 base from V and 6 bases from J, leaving 6 bases between. This CDR3 contains 13 residues. Here the CDR3 reads CASSLVVDEKLFF. The CDR3 DNA sequence: TGTGCCAGCAGCTTAGTAGTCGATGAAAAACTGTTTTTT.

This clone occurred a few times. This chain uses TRBV19 with TRBJ1-1; no firm D call. This CDR3 spans 15 amino acids. Germline V gene lookup returns CDR1 LNHDA and CDR2 SQIVND (reference sequence). V was cut by 3 bases and J by 0 bases, with 11 bases left in between. The CDR3 region has the DNA TGTGCCAGTAGTATTGCCGGAGTTATGAACACTGAAGCTTTCTTT. The encoded protein is CASSIAGVMNTEAFF.

This clone was observed a few times. The J gene is TRBJ1-3, the V gene TRBV28, with D tentatively TRBD1 (6 bases). This CDR3 is built from 13 residues. In germline, CDR1 is MDHEN, CDR2 SYDVKM. V was shortened by 6 bases and J by 4 bases, with 10 bases between the two germline ends. The DNA of the CDR3 is TGTGCCAGCAGAGGGACAAACGGAAACACCATATATTTT. Translating gives CASRGTNGNTIYF.

The V gene is TRBV6-1, the J gene TRBJ1-5; 7 bases align to TRBD1. The CDR3 is made up of 16 amino acids. Losses at the gene ends were 3 bases for V and 9 bases for J; bases not matched to a gene: 14. Germline CDR1 MNHNS, CDR2 SASEGT. The CDR3 is CASSEGQGGYHSPQHF. The CDR3 DNA reads TGTGCCAGCAGTGAGGGGCAGGGGGGATATCATTCGCCCCAGCATTTT.

The gene calls are TRBV30 and TRBJ1-2; D is unresolved. From germline, CDR1 is GTSNPN and CDR2 SVGIG (reference sequence). The CDR3 sequence is 11 residues long. Trimming removed 1 base at V and 8 bases at J, with 8 bases between. The CDR3 region is CAWSEGVGYTF. The CDR3 DNA sequence: TGTGCCTGGAGTGAGGGAGTAGGCTACACCTTC.

The chain employs TRBV7-2 and TRBJ1-2, with 9 nucleotides matching TRBD1. This CDR3 region has 17 residues. V lost 5 bases, J lost 4 bases, and 14 bases stayed unmatched. From germline, CDR1 is SGHTA and CDR2 FQGNSA. CDR3 amino acids: CASSPRGTGQGIYGYTF. In DNA form, the CDR3 reads TGTGCCAGCAGCCCTAGGGGGACAGGGCAGGGGATCTATGGCTACACCTTC.

The chain uses TRBV4-1 and TRBJ1-1, with 7 bases lining up with TRBD1. Per germline, CDR1 MGHRA and CDR2 YSYEKL. The CDR3 has 15 residues. V lost 0 bases to trimming and J lost 3 bases; unmatched junction nucleotides: 4. The CDR3 region has the DNA TGCGCCAGCAGCCAAGACGGCACAGGGGACACTGAAGCTTTCTTT. Translated: CASSQDGTGDTEAFF.